This TCR beta chain was captured in a study of blood T cell repertoires in COVID-19. All recovered Cohort 3 donors got two negative PCRs, got clearance, or saw symptom resolution. V shed 4 bases and J 6 bases; nucleotides not matched to a gene: 7. CDR1 is KGHSH, CDR2 LQKENI, per germline. The CDR3 totals 14 residues. Original methodology: Cell counts per sample came from amplifying reference gene primers. TCRdb's table, derived via immunoSEQ multiplex PCR, lists solely in-frame clones and lacks some. The DNA was the basis for D and trimming; V, J and clone size are from that table. The table lists approximately 270,000 clones, around 85% of them singletons.

V usage is TRBV18 and J usage is TRBJ2-7; the match to TRBD1 covers 9 bases. The sequence came from a woman aged 25 to 45 who had recovered from COVID-19. Sequenced sample: PBMCs or T cells enriched from blood (not recorded which). The CDR3 DNA reads as TGTGCCAGCTCACTGAACCGGGACAGGGCCGAGCAGTACTTC. Translated: CASSLNRDRAEQYF.